This TCR beta chain was sequenced for a study of T cell responses to AZD1222 COVID-19 vaccine. Notes on the study in general: Females outnumbered males among donors, who were mostly white British; clonal diversity was possibly underestimated.

Trimming shortened V by 6 bases and J by 4 bases, and 15 bases separated the two germline ends. CDR3 length: 15 residues. CDR1 is MNHEY and CDR2 is SMNVEV in the germline V gene (reference sequence). Turning to this clone: Antigen: not known.

The data were produced by immunoSEQ multiplex PCR, yet TCRdb's version contains in-frame clones alone and is incomplete. The sample includes 140,000 to 150,000 clones, roughly nine tenths of them seen just once. The specimen comprised peripheral blood, sampled on day 0 of AZD1222 vaccination. V and J are TRBV27 and TRBJ1-4; tentative D call: TRBD1 (5 bases). The TCR originated in an adult in good health. The CDR3 DNA reads TGTGCCAGCAGGGCTCAGGGCGGGGGTAATGAAAAACTGTTTTTT. Translating it yields CASRAQGGGNEKLFF.